This note documents a single TCR beta chain sequence. What it binds is not known. The sample is drawn from a study of CD8+CD57+ T cells in acquired aplastic anemia. As for the study in general: DNA recovered from sorted CD4+ and CD8+ cells had a mean of approximately 3 ug. Where healthy donors were concerned, CD4+ cells averaged about 11 million reads. Points from the study as a whole: Between patients and controls, CD8+ Simpson's diversity did not vary significantly. Patients and controls shared twenty-nine CD8+ CDR3 sequences.

TCR beta VDJ combinations and CDR3 sequences were profiled from genomic DNA. TCRdb analysed the reads with MiXCR anew, one entry per CDR3 protein. The table includes around 400,000 distinct CDR3 sequences, 55% to 75% detected once. V dropped 0 bases and J dropped 0 bases, with 11 bases sitting between them. CDR3 length: 16 amino acids. Germline lookup yields CDR1 DFQATT and CDR2 SNEGSKA (reference sequence). The J gene is TRBJ1-4, the V gene TRBV20-1; D unresolved. Sequenced input: sorted CD4+, CD8+, or CD8+CD57+ T cells (not recorded which) from PBMCs. The receptor was derived from a human donor in good health, serving as a control. DNA for the CDR3: TGCAGTGCTAGAGAAGGAGGAGTGGCAACTAATGAAAAACTGTTTTTT. Its protein product is CSAREGGVATNEKLFF.